Below, one T cell receptor beta chain is given with its context. Trimming stripped 2 bases from V and 5 bases from J, with 9 bases between. In germline, CDR1 is SEHNR, CDR2 FQNEAQ (reference sequence). The CDR3 loop spans 13 amino acids. Original methodology: The assay estimated nucleated cells by amplifying reference gene primers. Sequencing was performed with immunoSEQ multiplex PCR; in TCRdb, only in-frame clones are kept and a portion is missing. That table supplies the V and J calls and clone size; D and trimming were determined from the DNA. The sample yields 220,000 or so clones, roughly four fifths seen once. The Seattle patients joined while their infection was active and were tracked longitudinally afterward. These data originate in a study of blood T cell repertoires in COVID-19. For the study at large: Sources were T cells, B-cell-depleted T cells, or PBMCs; the material itself was cDNA or gDNA.

What was sequenced was peripheral blood. The receptor was isolated from a woman over 75 with COVID-19, enrolled during active disease. The chain links TRBV7-9 to TRBJ1-1, with D possibly matching TRBD1 (5 bases). The CDR3 nucleotides are TGTGCCAGCAGCTTAAAGTCAGGGACTGAAGCTTTCTTT. Encoded protein: CASSLKSGTEAFF.